The 2 T cell receptor beta chains reported below all come from one sample, sequenced in a study of shared clonotypes between healthy human individuals. Assay used: immunoSEQ multiplex PCR; TCRdb lists only in-frame clones, some missing. The sample includes approximately 470,000 clones, almost 80% of them seen just once. Sequences were obtained from PBMCs. The receptors stem from a woman aged 40-49 years in good health. Some clones in this sample may be carry-over from other donors' samples.

As to this clone: The same CDR3 is also encoded by other DNA sequences in this sample. V and J are TRBV15 and TRBJ2-3, with TRBD2 identical over 7 bases. There are 16 residues in the CDR3. V lost 3 bases to trimming and J lost 0 bases; unmatched junction nucleotides: 6. CDR1 and CDR2 from the germline V gene are LNHNV and YYDKDF (reference sequence). The CDR3 region has the DNA TGTGCCACCAGCAGGGGAGCGGGGACTAGCACAGATACGCAGTATTTT. Encoded protein: CATSRGAGTSTDTQYF.

The rearrangement uses TRBV19 and TRBJ2-1; TRBD1 matches at 7 bases. J gave up 0 bases and V 3 bases, and 5 bases lay outside the gene matches. The CDR3 is 16 amino acids. Germline-derived CDR1 and CDR2 are LNHDA and SQIVND (reference sequence). The CDR3 spells CASSITGVSSYNEQFF. DNA for the CDR3: TGTGCCAGTAGTATTACAGGGGTTAGCTCCTACAATGAGCAGTTCTTC.